Given below is one T cell receptor beta chain in context. The antigen is unknown. From germline, CDR1 is SEHNR and CDR2 FQNEAQ (reference sequence). The length of the CDR3 is 14 residues. Trimming took off 2 bases at V and 11 bases at J, with 18 bases between the two ends. Terminally differentiated effector memory CD45RA+ cells were excluded from the naive CD8 cells, which were CD45RO-negative and positively selected for CCR7. The study drew all its donors from Caucasian adults living in Nashville, Tennessee. The data were taken from a study of shared clonotypes between healthy human individuals. Study observations and caveats: Approximately 4.6% of naive CD4 clonotypes were common to a handful of donors.

Measured with immunoSEQ multiplex PCR; TCRdb has only the in-frame clones, and not every one. The top ten hold 1% to 1.3% of the sample, which has millions of clones, about 95% seen once. The rearrangement links TRBV7-9 to TRBJ1-1, with D possibly being TRBD1 (6 bases). The sequence was collected from a man aged 18 to 30 in good health. Sequencing was done on a sample of naive CD8+ T cells sorted from blood. The CDR3 DNA is TGTGCCAGCAGCTTATATGGGGGCGAGCTAGACGCTTTCTTT. Amino acids: CASSLYGGELDAFF.